This T cell receptor beta chain was recorded in a study of T-cell reconstitution after alpha-beta-depleted transplantation in children. During its preparation, the TCRbeta library received unique molecular identifiers. Each CDR3 protein gets one entry after TCRdb re-called the PCR reads with MiXCR. This table has hundreds of thousands of distinct CDR3 sequences, nearly 8% appearing once. This clonotype was counted many times. The antigen remains undetermined. The study, taken as a whole, reports: Some patients' high day-60 TCRbeta diversity was traced to surviving recipient T cells and thymic progenitors. By one year post-transplant, T-cell counts and diversity largely arose from T cells that were newly produced. After transplant, at about two months, alpha-beta T cells were reportedly derived from several hundred expanded graft clones.

Trimming took 7 bases from V and 2 from J, leaving 10 bases between them. Germline V gene sequence: CDR1 SGHAT, CDR2 FQNNGV. The CDR3 extends over 13 amino acids. The clonotype was recovered from a female patient aged 2-9 years who had a stem cell transplant for Fanconi anemia, so the T cells may come from the graft donor. The gene calls are TRBV11-2 and TRBJ2-3; D gene unclear. The sample in question was peripheral blood, obtained 360 days after TCRalphabeta/CD19-depleted stem cell transplant. CDR3 nucleotide sequence: TGTGCCAGCACCACGAAAAACACAGATACGCAGTATTTT. Translated: CASTTKNTDTQYF. The whole variable domain, remainder taken from reference TRBV11-2 and TRBJ2-3, is EAGVAQSPRYKIIEKRQSVAFWCNPISGHATLYWYQQILGQGPKLLIQFQNNGVVDDSQLPKDRFSAERLKGVDSTLKIQPAKLEDSAVYLCASTTKNTDTQYFGPGTRLTVL.